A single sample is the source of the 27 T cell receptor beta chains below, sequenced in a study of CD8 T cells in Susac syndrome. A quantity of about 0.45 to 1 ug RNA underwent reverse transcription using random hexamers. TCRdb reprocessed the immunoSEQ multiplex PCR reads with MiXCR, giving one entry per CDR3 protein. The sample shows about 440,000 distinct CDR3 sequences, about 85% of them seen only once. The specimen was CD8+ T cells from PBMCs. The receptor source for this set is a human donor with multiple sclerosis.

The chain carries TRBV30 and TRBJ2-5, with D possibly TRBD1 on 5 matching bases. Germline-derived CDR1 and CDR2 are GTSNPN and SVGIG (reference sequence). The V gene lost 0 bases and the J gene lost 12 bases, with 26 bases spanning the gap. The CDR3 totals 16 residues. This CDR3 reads CAWSVLEGHLAQREYF. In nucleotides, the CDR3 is TGTGCCTGGAGTGTCCTAGAAGGACATCTTGCTCAAAGGGAGTACTTC.

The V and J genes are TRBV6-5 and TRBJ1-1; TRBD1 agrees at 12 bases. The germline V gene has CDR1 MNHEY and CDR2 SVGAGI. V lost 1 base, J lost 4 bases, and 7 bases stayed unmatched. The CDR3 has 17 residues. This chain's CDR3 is CASSYFESGQGATEAFF. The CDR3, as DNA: TGTGCCAGCAGTTACTTCGAATCGGGACAGGGGGCCACTGAAGCTTTCTTT.

DNA of the CDR3: TGCAGCGTTACTCCCCTAAGCTCCTACAATGAGCAGTTCTTC. It is translated as CSVTPLSSYNEQFF. This chain links TRBV29-1 with TRBJ2-1; no reliable D call. The V gene lost 5 bases and the J gene lost 0 bases, with 11 bases spanning the gap. Germline V gene lookup returns CDR1 SQVTM and CDR2 ANQGSEA. This CDR3 comprises 14 residues.

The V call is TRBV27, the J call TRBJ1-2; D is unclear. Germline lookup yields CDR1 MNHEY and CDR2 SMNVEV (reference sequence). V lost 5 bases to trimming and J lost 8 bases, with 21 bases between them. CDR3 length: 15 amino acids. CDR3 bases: TGTGCCAGCAGTCTTAATCCGGCTGGTTCGGGCGGCTACACCTTC. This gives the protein CASSLNPAGSGGYTF.

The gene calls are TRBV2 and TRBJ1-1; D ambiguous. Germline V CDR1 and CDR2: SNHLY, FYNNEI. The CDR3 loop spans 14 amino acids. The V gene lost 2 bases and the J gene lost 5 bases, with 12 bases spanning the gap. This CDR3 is CASSEWASETEAFF. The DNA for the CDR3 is TGTGCCAGCAGTGAATGGGCATCTGAAACTGAAGCTTTCTTT.

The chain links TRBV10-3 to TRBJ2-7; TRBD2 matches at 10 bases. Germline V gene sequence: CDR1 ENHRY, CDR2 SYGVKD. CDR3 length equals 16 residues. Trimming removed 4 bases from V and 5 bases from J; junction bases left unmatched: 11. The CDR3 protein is CAISGLAGAVEDEQYF. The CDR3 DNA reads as TGTGCCATCAGTGGGCTAGCGGGAGCGGTTGAGGACGAGCAGTACTTC.

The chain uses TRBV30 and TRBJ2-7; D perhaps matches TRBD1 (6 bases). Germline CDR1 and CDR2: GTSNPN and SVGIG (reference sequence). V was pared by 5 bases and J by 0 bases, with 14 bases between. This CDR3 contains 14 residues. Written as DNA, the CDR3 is TGTGCCTGGCTCCCCCGGGACAACTCCTACGAGCAGTACTTC. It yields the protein CAWLPRDNSYEQYF.

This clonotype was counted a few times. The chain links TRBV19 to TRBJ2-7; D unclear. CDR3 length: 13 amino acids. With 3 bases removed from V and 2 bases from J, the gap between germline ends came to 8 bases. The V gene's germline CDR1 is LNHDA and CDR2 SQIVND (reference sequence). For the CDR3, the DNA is TGTGCCAGTAGTATTGCCTCTCCCTACGAGCAGTACTTC. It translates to CASSIASPYEQYF.

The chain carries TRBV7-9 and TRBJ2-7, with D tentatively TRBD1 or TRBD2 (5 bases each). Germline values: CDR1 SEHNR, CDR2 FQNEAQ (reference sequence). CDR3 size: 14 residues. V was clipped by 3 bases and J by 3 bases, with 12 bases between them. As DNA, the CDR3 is TGTGCCAGCAGCTTCTTCCGGGACGGCTACGAGCAGTACTTC. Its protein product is CASSFFRDGYEQYF.

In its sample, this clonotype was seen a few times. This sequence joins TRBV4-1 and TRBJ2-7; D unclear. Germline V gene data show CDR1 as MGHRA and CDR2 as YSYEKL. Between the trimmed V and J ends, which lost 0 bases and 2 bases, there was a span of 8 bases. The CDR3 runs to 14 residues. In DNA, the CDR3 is TGCGCCAGCAGCCAAGATCGAGTAACCTACGAGCAGTACTTC. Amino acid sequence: CASSQDRVTYEQYF.

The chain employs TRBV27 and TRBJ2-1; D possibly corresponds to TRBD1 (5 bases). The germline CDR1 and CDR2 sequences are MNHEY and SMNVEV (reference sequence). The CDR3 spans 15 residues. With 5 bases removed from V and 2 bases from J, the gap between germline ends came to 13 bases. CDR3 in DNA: TGTGCCAGCAGTCCTCTCAGGGAAACCTACAATGAGCAGTTCTTC. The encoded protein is CASSPLRETYNEQFF.

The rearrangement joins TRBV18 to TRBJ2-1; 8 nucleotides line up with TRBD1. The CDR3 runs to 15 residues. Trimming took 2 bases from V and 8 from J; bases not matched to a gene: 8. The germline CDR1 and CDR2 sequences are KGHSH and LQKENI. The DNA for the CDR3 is TGTGCCAGCTCACCAACCGGGGGACAGGTTTATGAGCAGTTCTTC. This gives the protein CASSPTGGQVYEQFF.

CDR3 nucleotide sequence: TGTGCCAGCAGTTTTAGTCGGGAGACGCAGAACACTGAAGCTTTCTTT. The encoded protein is CASSFSRETQNTEAFF. This rearrangement joins TRBV12-3 or TRBV12-4 to TRBJ1-1; no clear D gene. V gave up 3 bases and J gave up 1 base, with 15 bases separating them. The CDR3 totals 16 residues.

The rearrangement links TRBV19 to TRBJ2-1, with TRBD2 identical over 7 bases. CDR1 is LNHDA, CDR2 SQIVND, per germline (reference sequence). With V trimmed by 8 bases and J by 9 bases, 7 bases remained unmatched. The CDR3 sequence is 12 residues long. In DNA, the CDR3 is TGTGCCAGTTATGCGGGAGCCGGTGAGCAGTTCTTC. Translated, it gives CASYAGAGEQFF.

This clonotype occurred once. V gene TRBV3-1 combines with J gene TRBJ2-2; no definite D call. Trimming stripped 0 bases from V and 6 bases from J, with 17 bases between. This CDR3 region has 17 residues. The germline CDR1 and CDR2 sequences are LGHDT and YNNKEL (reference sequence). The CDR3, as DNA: TGTGCCAGCAGCCAAGAGGGATCAAGTCAGTCCCCCGGGGAGCTGTTTTTT. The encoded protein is CASSQEGSSQSPGELFF.

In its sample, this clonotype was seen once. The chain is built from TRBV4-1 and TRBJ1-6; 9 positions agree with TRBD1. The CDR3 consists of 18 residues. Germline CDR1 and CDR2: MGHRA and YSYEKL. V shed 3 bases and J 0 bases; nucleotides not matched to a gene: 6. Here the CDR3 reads CASSQGQGSGSYNSPLHF. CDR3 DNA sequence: TGCGCCAGCAGCCAGGGACAGGGAAGCGGCTCCTATAATTCACCCCTCCACTTT.

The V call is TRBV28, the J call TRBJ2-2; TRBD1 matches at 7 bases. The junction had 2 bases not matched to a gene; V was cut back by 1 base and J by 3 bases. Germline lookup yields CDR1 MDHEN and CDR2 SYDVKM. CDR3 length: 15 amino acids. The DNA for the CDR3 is TGTGCCAGCAGTTTATCCACAGGGGACACCGGGGAGCTGTTTTTT. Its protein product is CASSLSTGDTGELFF.

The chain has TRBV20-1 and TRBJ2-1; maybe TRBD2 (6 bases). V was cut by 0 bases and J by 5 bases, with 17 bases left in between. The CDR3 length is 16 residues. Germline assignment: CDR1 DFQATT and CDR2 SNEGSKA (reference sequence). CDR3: CSARDPGGATHNEQFF. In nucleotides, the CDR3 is TGCAGTGCTAGAGATCCAGGCGGGGCGACACACAATGAGCAGTTCTTC.

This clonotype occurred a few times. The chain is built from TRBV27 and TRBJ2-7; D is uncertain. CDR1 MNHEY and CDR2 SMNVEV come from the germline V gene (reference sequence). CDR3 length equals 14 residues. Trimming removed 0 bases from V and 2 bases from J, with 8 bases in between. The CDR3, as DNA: TGTGCCAGCAGTTTATCGTCAGGCCCCTACGAGCAGTACTTC. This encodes CASSLSSGPYEQYF.

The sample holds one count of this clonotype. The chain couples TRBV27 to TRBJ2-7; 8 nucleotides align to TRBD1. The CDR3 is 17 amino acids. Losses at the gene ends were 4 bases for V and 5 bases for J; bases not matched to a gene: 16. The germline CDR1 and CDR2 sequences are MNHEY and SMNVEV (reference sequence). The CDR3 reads CASSSPRGLHGADEQYF. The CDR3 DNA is TGTGCCAGCAGTTCCCCCAGGGGGCTGCATGGTGCGGACGAGCAGTACTTC.

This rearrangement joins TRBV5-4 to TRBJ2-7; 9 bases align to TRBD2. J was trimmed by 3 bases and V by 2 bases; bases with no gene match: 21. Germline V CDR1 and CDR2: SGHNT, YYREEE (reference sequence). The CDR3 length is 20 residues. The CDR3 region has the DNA TGTGCCAGCAGCTTTGGCCCACTTGACCTAGCGGGACCGTCGGTCTACGAGCAGTACTTC. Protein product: CASSFGPLDLAGPSVYEQYF.

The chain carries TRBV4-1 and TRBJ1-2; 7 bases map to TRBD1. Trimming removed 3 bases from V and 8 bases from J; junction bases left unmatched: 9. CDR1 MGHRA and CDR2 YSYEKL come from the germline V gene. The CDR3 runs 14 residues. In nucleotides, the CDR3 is TGCGCCAGCAGCCACCCCGACAGGGTGCGGGGCTACACCTTC. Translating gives CASSHPDRVRGYTF.

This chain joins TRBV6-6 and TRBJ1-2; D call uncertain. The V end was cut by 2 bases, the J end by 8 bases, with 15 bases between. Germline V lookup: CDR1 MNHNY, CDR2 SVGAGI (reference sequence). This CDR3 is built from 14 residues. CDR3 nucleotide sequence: TGTGCCAGCAGTTACCACAATGAGGGTTACGGCTACACCTTC. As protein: CASSYHNEGYGYTF.

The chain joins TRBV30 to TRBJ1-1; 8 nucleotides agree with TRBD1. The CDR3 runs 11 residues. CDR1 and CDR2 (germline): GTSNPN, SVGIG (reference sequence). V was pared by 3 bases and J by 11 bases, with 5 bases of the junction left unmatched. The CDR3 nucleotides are TGTGCCTGGAGCCCACAGGGGGAGGCTTTCTTT. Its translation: CAWSPQGEAFF.

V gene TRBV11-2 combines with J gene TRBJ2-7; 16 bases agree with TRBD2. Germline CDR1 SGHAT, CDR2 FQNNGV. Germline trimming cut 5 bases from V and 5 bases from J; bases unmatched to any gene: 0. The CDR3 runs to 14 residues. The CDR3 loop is CASSGTSGRDEQYF. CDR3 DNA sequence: TGTGCCAGCAGCGGGACTAGCGGGAGGGACGAGCAGTACTTC. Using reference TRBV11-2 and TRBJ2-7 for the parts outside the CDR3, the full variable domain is EAGVAQSPRYKIIEKRQSVAFWCNPISGHATLYWYQQILGQGPKLLIQFQNNGVVDDSQLPKDRFSAERLKGVDSTLKIQPAKLEDSAVYLCASSGTSGRDEQYFGPGTRLTVT.

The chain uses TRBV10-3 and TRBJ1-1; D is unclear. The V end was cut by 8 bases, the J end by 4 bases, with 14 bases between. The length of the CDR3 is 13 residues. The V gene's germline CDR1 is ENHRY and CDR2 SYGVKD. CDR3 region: CAIRGISSTEAFF. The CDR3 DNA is TGTGCCATCCGAGGCATCTCAAGCACTGAAGCTTTCTTT.

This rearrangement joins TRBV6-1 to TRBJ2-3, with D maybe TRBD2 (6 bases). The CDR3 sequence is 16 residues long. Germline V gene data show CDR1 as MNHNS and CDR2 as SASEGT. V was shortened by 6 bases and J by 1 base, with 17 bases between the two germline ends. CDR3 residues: CASRPRGLLGTDTQYF. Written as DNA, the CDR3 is TGTGCCAGCAGACCACGCGGACTACTGGGCACAGATACGCAGTATTTT.